This entry features one TCR beta chain sequence. At one boundary the junction diverges from the germline segment, which might be a read error. The sample belongs to a study of T-cell reconstitution after alpha-beta-depleted transplantation in children. CDR1 and CDR2 (germline): SGHKS, YYEKEE (reference sequence). There are 16 residues in the CDR3. This sample's TCRbeta library carried unique molecular identifier barcodes. One entry per CDR3 protein, called by TCRdb with MiXCR from the PCR reads. The sample holds 350,000 to 450,000 distinct CDR3 sequences, approximately 12% seen once. This chain uses TRBV5-5 with TRBJ1-1, with D possibly being TRBD1 (6 bases). The TCR sequence derives from a human donor who donated a stem cell graft to a child with Fanconi anemia. The sequencing here drew on PBMCs, taken from the stem cell graft. The CDR3 DNA sequence: TGTGCCAGCAGCCCATATTACAGGGCTTCGAACGCTGAAGCTTTCTTT. It yields the protein CASSPYYRASNAEAFF.